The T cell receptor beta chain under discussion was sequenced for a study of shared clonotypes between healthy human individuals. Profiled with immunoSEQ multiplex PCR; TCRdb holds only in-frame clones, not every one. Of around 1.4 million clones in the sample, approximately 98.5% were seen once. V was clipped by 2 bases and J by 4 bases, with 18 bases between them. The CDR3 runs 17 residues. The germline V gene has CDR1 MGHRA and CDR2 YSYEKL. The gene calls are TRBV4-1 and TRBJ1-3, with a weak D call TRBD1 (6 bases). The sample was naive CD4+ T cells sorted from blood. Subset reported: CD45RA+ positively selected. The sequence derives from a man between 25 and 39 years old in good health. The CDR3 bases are TGCGCCAGCAGCCAACTCGACAGAGGGGGAGGCGGAAACACCATATATTTT. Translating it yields CASSQLDRGGGGNTIYF.